This T cell receptor beta chain was sequenced during a study of T cells in Graves' hyperthyroidism and ophthalmopathy. From RNA transcripts, TCR beta CDR3 regions were amplified. HTBI primers drove first-round RT-PCR of the TCR CDR3. TCRdb reanalysed the multiplex PCR reads using MiXCR and keeps one entry per CDR3 protein. The profile shows a few hundred thousand distinct CDR3 sequences, about 45% of them singletons. The CDR3 extends over 13 amino acids. The germline gives CDR1 SQVTM, CDR2 ANQGSEA. V lost 8 bases and J lost 8; bases outside the gene matches: 10. Sequenced material: peripheral blood or thyroid tissue (not recorded which). The genes are TRBV29-1 and TRBJ1-1, with TRBD1 matching over 11 bases. This TCR came from a woman aged 18-29 years with Graves' hyperthyroidism. The DNA of the CDR3 is TGCAGCAGTTTAAGGGGACAGGGGGGAGAAGCTTTCTTT. Its protein is CSSLRGQGGEAFF.